Below, one T cell receptor beta chain is given with its context. The target antigen is unknown. As to time point: week 23, last vaccination. Each dose of the vaccine consisted of 300 ug of mutant IDH1 20-mer peptide, with topical imiquimod. There were new WHO grade 3 or 4 astrocytomas in the donors, and these were IDH1-mutant and ATRX-lost. This record belongs to a study of a mutant IDH1 vaccine in newly diagnosed glioma. Across the study: During weeks 1, 3, 5, 7, 11, 15, 19 and 23, patients received eight vaccinations. Initiation of the vaccine course occurred 4-6 weeks after radiotherapy alone, or alongside temozolomide cycles. Study observations and caveats: No link was apparently found between pseudoprogression and changes in top peripheral T cell clonotypes.

The repertoire was sequenced with immunoSEQ multiplex PCR; TCRdb's copy has only in-frame clones and lacks some. The sample holds about 65,000 clones, 70% to 90% seen once. Germline loops: CDR1 SGHDT, CDR2 YYEEEE. The CDR3 runs to 15 residues. Trimming shortened V by 2 bases and J by 2 bases, and 13 bases separated the two germline ends. Sequenced material: PBMCs, taken from a glioma patient whose treatment included an IDH1 peptide vaccine. This receptor was obtained from a man in his thirties or forties with glioma. The V and J genes are TRBV5-6 and TRBJ2-5; TRBD1 is a possible D gene (6 bases). CDR3 DNA sequence: TGTGCCAGCAGCTTCCCAGGGGATAAACAAGAGACCCAGTACTTC. Translated, it gives CASSFPGDKQETQYF.